This TCR beta chain was retrieved from a study of T cell changes during pregnancy in multiple sclerosis. Clones were sequenced by immunoSEQ multiplex PCR, and TCRdb holds only the in-frame ones, with some missing. The data hold fewer than 70,000 clones, with just under 95% observed a single time. The CDR3 runs to 15 residues. The germline gives CDR1 SGHRS, CDR2 YFSETQ. The V and J ends lost 4 bases and 4 bases, in that order; junction bases with no gene match: 2. The TCR comes from a female donor with multiple sclerosis, enrolled in a pregnancy study. This chain connects TRBV5-1 to TRBJ2-1; 13 bases are shared with TRBD2. Here the sequenced sample was peripheral blood, taken in the second trimester of pregnancy. CDR3 in amino acids: CASSPTSGRYNEQFF. DNA for the CDR3: TGCGCCAGCAGCCCGACTAGCGGGAGGTACAATGAGCAGTTCTTC.